The 11 T cell receptor beta chains reported below all come from one sample, sequenced in a study of cytomegalovirus exposure and HLA in healthy donors. 13 Jbeta primers and 60 Vbeta primers were used for the PCR. Profiling relied on immunoSEQ multiplex PCR, and the TCRdb table lists in-frame clones only, not all of them. The table has about 100,000 clones, 75% to 85% seen once. Input material: PBMCs. These receptors came from a woman aged 40 to 50 in good health and CMV-seronegative.

This clone was found once. This rearrangement joins TRBV5-1 to TRBJ2-1, with 11 bases aligning to TRBD2. The germline gives CDR1 SGHRS, CDR2 YFSETQ. V trimming: 2 bases; J trimming: 1 base; junction bases outside the gene matches: 5. The CDR3 spans 17 residues. Here the CDR3 DNA reads TGCGCCAGCAGCTTCGGTTCTAGCGGGGGGTCCTACAATGAGCAGTTCTTC. It specifies CASSFGSSGGSYNEQFF.

As for this clone: The sample contains more than one DNA sequence encoding this CDR3. The rearrangement uses TRBV5-1 and TRBJ2-1; TRBD2 matches 12 bases. The CDR3 sequence is 15 residues long. J lost 3 bases, V lost 2 bases, and 0 bases had no gene match. Germline V CDR1 and CDR2: SGHRS, YFSETQ. As DNA, the CDR3 is TGCGCCAGCAGCTTACTAGCGGGGGGCTACAATGAGCAGTTCTTC. As protein: CASSLLAGGYNEQFF.

The genes are TRBV30 and TRBJ1-1; D remains ambiguous. Germline CDR1 and CDR2: GTSNPN and SVGIG (reference sequence). Between the trimmed V and J ends, which lost 4 bases and 7 bases, there was a span of 13 bases. The CDR3 is 12 amino acids. CDR3: CAWTLGGFEAFF. The CDR3 DNA is TGTGCCTGGACCCTAGGAGGATTTGAAGCTTTCTTT.

Concerning this clone: At the DNA level, this CDR3 is encoded by other sequences in the same sample as well. The rearrangement uses TRBV6-1 and TRBJ2-3, with 9 bases lining up with TRBD2. After removal of 0 bases from V and 4 bases from J, the junction contained 2 bases not matched to a gene. The germline V gene has CDR1 MNHNS and CDR2 SASEGT. The CDR3 loop spans 15 amino acids. Here the CDR3 reads CASSEAAGGPDTQYF. CDR3 sequence (DNA): TGTGCCAGCAGTGAAGCGGCGGGGGGGCCAGATACGCAGTATTTT.

The V call is TRBV18, the J call TRBJ1-2; 7 positions agree with TRBD1. Germline V CDR1 and CDR2: KGHSH, LQKENI. The ends lost 6 bases at V and 7 bases at J; junction bases unmatched: 11. This CDR3 has 14 amino acids. CDR3 protein: CASSSVEGARGYTF. CDR3 bases: TGTGCCAGCTCCTCTGTGGAGGGGGCGCGTGGCTACACCTTC.

This sequence joins TRBV29-1 and TRBJ2-5; TRBD1 matches at 9 bases. Germline V gene lookup returns CDR1 SQVTM and CDR2 ANQGSEA. This CDR3 has 13 amino acids. With V trimmed by 6 bases and J by 2 bases, 4 bases remained unmatched. CDR3 amino acids: CSVKGQGQETQYF. The CDR3 region has the DNA TGCAGCGTAAAGGGACAGGGACAAGAGACCCAGTACTTC.

The sample holds one count of this clone. The V gene is TRBV30, the J gene TRBJ2-2; tentatively, D is TRBD2 (6 bases). V dropped 0 bases and J dropped 8 bases, with 19 bases sitting between them. This CDR3 contains 16 residues. In germline, CDR1 is GTSNPN, CDR2 SVGIG (reference sequence). CDR3 sequence (DNA): TGTGCCTGGAGTGTACCATTTAGCGGAAGAAGGGGGGAGCTGTTTTTT. This gives the protein CAWSVPFSGRRGELFF.

The chain joins TRBV5-1 to TRBJ1-4; TRBD1 aligns across 8 bases. Germline CDR1 and CDR2: SGHRS and YFSETQ. This CDR3 has 13 amino acids. After removal of 4 bases from V and 5 bases from J, the junction contained 1 base not matched to a gene. CDR3 coding DNA: TGCGCCAGCAGCGACAGGGGAAATGAAAAACTGTTTTTT. Translation gives CASSDRGNEKLFF.

V usage is TRBV7-3 and J usage is TRBJ1-1, with D unclear. The V end was cut by 3 bases, the J end by 1 base, with 6 bases between. The CDR3 totals 13 residues. Germline CDR1 SGHTA, CDR2 FQGTGA. CDR3 in amino acids: CASSFSGNTEAFF. CDR3 in DNA: TGTGCCAGCAGCTTCTCCGGGAACACTGAAGCTTTCTTT. Drawing the rest from reference TRBV7-3 and TRBJ1-1, the complete variable domain is GAGVSQTPSNKVTEKGKYVELRCDPISGHTALYWYRQSLGQGPEFLIYFQGTGAADDSGLPNDRFFAVRPEGSVSTLKIQRTERGDSAVYLCASSFSGNTEAFFGQGTRLTVV.

This clone turned up a few times. The chain links TRBV7-2 to TRBJ2-3, with D maybe TRBD1 (7 bases). Germline-derived CDR1 and CDR2 are SGHTA and FQGNSA. V was cut by 5 bases and J by 6 bases, with 18 bases left in between. This CDR3 comprises 15 residues. CDR3 sequence: CASSPSGGGSDTQYF. CDR3 bases: TGTGCCAGCAGCCCAAGTGGAGGGGGCTCGGATACGCAGTATTTT.

This clone came up a few times. In the same sample, other DNA sequences code for this CDR3. The V call is TRBV7-2, the J call TRBJ2-7; 12 nucleotides match TRBD2. The ends lost 3 bases at V and 2 bases at J; junction bases unmatched: 2. The CDR3 runs 15 residues. Germline assignment: CDR1 SGHTA and CDR2 FQGNSA. CDR3 protein: CASSFTSGGTYEQYF. CDR3 nucleotides: TGTGCCAGCAGCTTCACTAGCGGGGGGACCTACGAGCAGTACTTC.